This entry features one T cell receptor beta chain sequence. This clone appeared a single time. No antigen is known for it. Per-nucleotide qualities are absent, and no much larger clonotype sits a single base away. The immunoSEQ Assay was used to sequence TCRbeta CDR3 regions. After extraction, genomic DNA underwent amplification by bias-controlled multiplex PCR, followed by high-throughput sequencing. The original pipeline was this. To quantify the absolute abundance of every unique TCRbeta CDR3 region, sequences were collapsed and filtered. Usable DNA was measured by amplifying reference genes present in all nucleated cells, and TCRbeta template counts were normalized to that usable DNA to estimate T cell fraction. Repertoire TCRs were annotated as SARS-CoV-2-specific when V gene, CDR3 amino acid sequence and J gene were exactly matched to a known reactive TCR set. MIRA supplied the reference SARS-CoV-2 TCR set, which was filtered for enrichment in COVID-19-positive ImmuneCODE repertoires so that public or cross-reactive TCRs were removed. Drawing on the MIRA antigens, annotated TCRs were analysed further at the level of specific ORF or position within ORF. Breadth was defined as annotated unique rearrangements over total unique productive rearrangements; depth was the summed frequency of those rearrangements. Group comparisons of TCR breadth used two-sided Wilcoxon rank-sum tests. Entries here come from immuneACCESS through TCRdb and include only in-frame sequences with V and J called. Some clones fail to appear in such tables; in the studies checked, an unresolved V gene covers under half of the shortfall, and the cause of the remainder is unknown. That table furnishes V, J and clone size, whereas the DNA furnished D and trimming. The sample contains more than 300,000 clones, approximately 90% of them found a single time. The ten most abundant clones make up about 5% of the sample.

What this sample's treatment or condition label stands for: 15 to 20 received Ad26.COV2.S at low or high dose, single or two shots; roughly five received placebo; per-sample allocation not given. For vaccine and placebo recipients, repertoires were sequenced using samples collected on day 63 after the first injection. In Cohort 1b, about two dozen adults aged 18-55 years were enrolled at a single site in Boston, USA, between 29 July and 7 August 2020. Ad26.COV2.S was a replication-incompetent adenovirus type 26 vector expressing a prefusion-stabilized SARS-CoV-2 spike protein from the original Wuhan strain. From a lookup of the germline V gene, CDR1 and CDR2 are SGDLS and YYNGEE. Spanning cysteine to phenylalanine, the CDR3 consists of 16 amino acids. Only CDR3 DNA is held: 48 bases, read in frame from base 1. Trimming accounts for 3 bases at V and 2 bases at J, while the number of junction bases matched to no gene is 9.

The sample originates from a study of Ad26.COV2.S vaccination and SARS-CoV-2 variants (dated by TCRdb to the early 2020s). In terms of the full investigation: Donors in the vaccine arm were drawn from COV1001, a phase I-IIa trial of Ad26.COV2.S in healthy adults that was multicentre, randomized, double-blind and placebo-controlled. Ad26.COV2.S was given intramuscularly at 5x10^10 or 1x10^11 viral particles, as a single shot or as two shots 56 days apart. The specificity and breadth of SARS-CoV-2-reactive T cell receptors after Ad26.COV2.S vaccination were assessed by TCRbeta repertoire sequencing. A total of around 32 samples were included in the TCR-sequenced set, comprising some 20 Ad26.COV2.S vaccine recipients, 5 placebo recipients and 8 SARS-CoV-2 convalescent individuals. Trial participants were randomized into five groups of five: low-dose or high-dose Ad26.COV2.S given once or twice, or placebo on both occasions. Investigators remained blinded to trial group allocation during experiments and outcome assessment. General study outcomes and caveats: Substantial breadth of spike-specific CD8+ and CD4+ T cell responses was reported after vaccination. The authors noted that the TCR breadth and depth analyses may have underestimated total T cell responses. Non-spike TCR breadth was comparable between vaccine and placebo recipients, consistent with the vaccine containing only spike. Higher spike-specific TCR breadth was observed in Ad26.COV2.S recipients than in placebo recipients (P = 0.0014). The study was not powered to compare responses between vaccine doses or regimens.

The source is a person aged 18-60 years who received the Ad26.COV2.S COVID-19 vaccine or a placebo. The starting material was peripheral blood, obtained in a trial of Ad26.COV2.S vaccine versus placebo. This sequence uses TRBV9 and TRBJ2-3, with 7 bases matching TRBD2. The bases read TGTGCCAGCAGCGCCTTTTCTAGCGGACACACAGATACGCAGTATTTT. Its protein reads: CASSAFSSGHTDTQYF.